The next 4 T cell receptor beta chains were all read from a single sample in a study of blood T cell repertoires in COVID-19. Clones were sequenced by immunoSEQ multiplex PCR, and TCRdb holds only the in-frame ones, with some missing. The sample yields under 250,000 clones, about 83% seen once. Sequencing was done on a sample of PBMCs or T cells enriched from blood (not recorded which). The receptors here all came from a woman in her thirties or forties who had been exposed to COVID-19.

This clone was recorded once. The chain employs TRBV5-1 and TRBJ2-1; 10 bases match TRBD2. Germline CDR1 SGHRS, CDR2 YFSETQ. This CDR3 spans 15 amino acids. J lost 5 bases, V lost 4 bases, and 6 bases had no gene match. The CDR3: CASSVLSGGHNEQFF. CDR3 coding DNA: TGCGCCAGCAGCGTACTTAGCGGGGGGCACAATGAGCAGTTCTTC.

This chain's CDR3 is CASSLPGQDLYQPQHF. In DNA, the CDR3 is TGTGCCAGCAGTTTACCGGGACAGGACCTTTATCAGCCCCAGCATTTT. The chain carries TRBV28 and TRBJ1-5; 8 bases agree with TRBD1. Germline CDR1 and CDR2: MDHEN and SYDVKM. With V trimmed by 2 bases and J by 5 bases, 8 bases remained unmatched. The CDR3 runs 16 residues. Drawing the rest from reference TRBV28 and TRBJ1-5, the complete variable domain is DVKVTQSSRYLVKRTGEKVFLECVQDMDHENMFWYRQDPGLGLRLIYFSYDVKMKEKGDIPEGYSVSREKKERFSLILESASTNQTSMYLCASSLPGQDLYQPQHFGDGTRLSIL.

This sequence joins TRBV7-9 and TRBJ1-2, with D possibly being TRBD1 (5 bases). Germline V gene sequence: CDR1 SEHNR, CDR2 FQNEAQ (reference sequence). CDR3 length: 15 residues. V lost 8 bases to trimming and J lost 4 bases, with 20 bases between them. CDR3 sequence: CASLGQSLFCYGYTF. The CDR3 bases are TGTGCCAGCCTCGGACAATCTTTGTTCTGCTATGGCTACACCTTC.

This clone was found a few times. The chain couples TRBV6-1 to TRBJ1-6, with D possibly being TRBD1 (5 bases). This CDR3 comprises 14 residues. Germline V gene data show CDR1 as MNHNS and CDR2 as SASEGT. Trimming cost V 3 bases and J 10 bases, with 13 bases left between them. Here the CDR3 DNA reads TGTGCCAGCAGTGATCTGGACATCAGATCACCCCTCCACTTT. This codes for CASSDLDIRSPLHF.